This TCR beta chain emerged from a study of Graves' ophthalmopathy and Graves' hyperthyroidism. V dropped 7 bases and J dropped 4 bases, with 22 bases sitting between them. The CDR3 has 16 residues. As the template, RNA transcripts were used to amplify TCR beta CDR3 regions. Investigators did first-round RT-PCR with HTBI primers, then second-round multiplex PCR. TCRdb independently ran MiXCR on the multiplex PCR reads; one entry per CDR3 protein. The sample gives about 420,000 distinct CDR3 sequences, approximately 21% of which show up once; more than 2.5% is in the top ten. General study findings and limits: Among expanded thyroid clonotypes above 0.001 frequency, most also occurred in blood.

Worth noting for this clonotype: The antigen remains undetermined.

The specimen sequenced was peripheral blood. The chain couples TRBV12-3 or TRBV12-4 to TRBJ1-1; D may be TRBD1 (6 bases). This TCR derives from a woman aged 18-29 years with stable Graves' hyperthyroidism. CDR3 sequence: CASTTFLGQGSTEAFF. CDR3 nucleotide sequence: TGTGCCAGCACCACTTTTTTGGGACAAGGCAGCACTGAAGCTTTCTTT.